Sequencing of this T cell receptor beta chain was carried out in a study of regulatory T cells in long-lasting Graves disease. The study, taken as a whole, reports: Persistent disease was characterized by preferential usage of TRBV28, TRBJ1-2 and TRBJ2-5.

Deletions cut 8 bases from V and 7 bases from J, with 15 bases between. The CDR3 totals 13 residues. CDR1 and CDR2 (germline): MNHNS, SASEGT. For TCR beta, libraries came from iRepertoire HTBI primers and Arm-PCR of CDR3 regions. TCRdb passed the multiplex PCR reads through MiXCR, listing each CDR3 protein once. Of some 220,000 distinct CDR3 sequences in the sample, roughly 19% were seen once. Concerning this clonotype itself: The antigen remains undetermined.

The time point denotes: newly diagnosed GD, antithyroid drugs for less than 3 months. PBMC RNA served as the TCR library source. The same data also went into a second study, on T cells in Graves' hyperthyroidism and ophthalmopathy. That source adds: Thyroid ultrasound and orbital computed tomography, with clinical symptoms and serum thyroxine and TRAb, informed diagnoses.

This rearrangement joins TRBV6-1 to TRBJ1-5; D might be TRBD1 (5 bases). Sample: peripheral blood mononuclear cells (PBMCs), taken at new diagnosis, from a patient treated with antithyroid drugs. This receptor was obtained from a woman aged 25 to 45 with Graves disease. This CDR3 is CASRGRVEQPQHF. CDR3 sequence (DNA): TGTGCCAGCCGGGGGAGGGTTGAACAGCCCCAGCATTTT.